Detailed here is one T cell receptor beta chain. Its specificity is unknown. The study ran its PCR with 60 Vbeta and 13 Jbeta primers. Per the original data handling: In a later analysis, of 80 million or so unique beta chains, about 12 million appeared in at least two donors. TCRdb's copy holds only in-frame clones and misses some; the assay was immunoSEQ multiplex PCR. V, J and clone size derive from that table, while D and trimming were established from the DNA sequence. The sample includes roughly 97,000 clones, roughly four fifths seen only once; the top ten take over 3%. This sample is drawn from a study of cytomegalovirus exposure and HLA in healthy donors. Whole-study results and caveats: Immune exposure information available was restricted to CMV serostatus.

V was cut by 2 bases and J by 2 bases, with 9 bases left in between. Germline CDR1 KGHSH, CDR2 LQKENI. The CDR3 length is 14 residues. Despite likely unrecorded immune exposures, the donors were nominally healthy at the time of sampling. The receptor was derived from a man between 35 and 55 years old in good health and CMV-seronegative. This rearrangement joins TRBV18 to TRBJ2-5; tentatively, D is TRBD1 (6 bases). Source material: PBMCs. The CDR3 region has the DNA TGTGCCAGCTCACCAGGGACACCACAAGAGACCCAGTACTTC. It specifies CASSPGTPQETQYF.